What follows are 27 T cell receptor beta chains derived from one specimen sequenced in a study of T cell responses to AZD1222 COVID-19 vaccine. Assay used: immunoSEQ multiplex PCR; TCRdb lists only in-frame clones, some missing. The repertoire includes approximately 80,000 clones, 75% to 90% of them detected once, and around an eighth sits in the top ten. This specimen was peripheral blood, taken 28 days after the second AZD1222 dose. Source of these receptors: an adult who received the AZD1222 COVID-19 vaccine.

This clone was recorded a few times. The chain employs TRBV5-1 and TRBJ1-1; D gene uncertain. The CDR3 runs to 13 residues. Trimming took off 4 bases at V and 4 bases at J, with 11 bases between the two ends. The V gene's germline CDR1 is SGHRS and CDR2 YFSETQ. This chain's CDR3 is CASSVGSGTEAFF. The CDR3 DNA is TGCGCCAGCAGCGTTGGTTCGGGCACTGAAGCTTTCTTT.

V is TRBV27 and J is TRBJ1-6, with 10 bases identical to TRBD1. V shed 3 bases, J shed 9 bases, and the junction held 2 bases outside the gene matches. The CDR3 sequence is 14 residues long. CDR1 is MNHEY, CDR2 SMNVEV, per germline (reference sequence). CDR3 sequence (DNA): TGTGCCAGCAGTTTGACAGGGGGCCCTTCACCCCTCCACTTT. Translating gives CASSLTGGPSPLHF.

V usage is TRBV6-5 and J usage is TRBJ1-2, with a possible D match to TRBD1 (5 bases). This CDR3 has 14 amino acids. Germline lookup yields CDR1 MNHEY and CDR2 SVGAGI. Trimming left V 6 bases short and J 5 bases short, with 16 bases between. The CDR3 here is CASSELRGNYGYTF. In DNA form, the CDR3 reads TGTGCCAGCAGCGAGCTACGGGGCAATTATGGCTACACCTTC.

CDR3 in amino acids: CASSVGGLAVETQYF. DNA for the CDR3: TGTGCCAGCAGCGTTGGGGGGTTAGCAGTGGAGACCCAGTACTTC. The rearrangement uses TRBV9 and TRBJ2-5, with D perhaps TRBD2 (6 bases). Germline V gene data show CDR1 as SGDLS and CDR2 as YYNGEE. The V end lost 2 bases, the J end lost 5 bases, and 16 bases lay between the germline ends. The CDR3 covers 15 residues.

The V call is TRBV6-5, the J call TRBJ2-3; 10 bases fit TRBD2. The CDR3 loop spans 16 amino acids. Per germline, CDR1 MNHEY and CDR2 SVGAGI. V lost 4 bases to trimming and J lost 4 bases; unmatched junction nucleotides: 8. CDR3 amino acids: CASSWISGGLADTQYF. Written as DNA, the CDR3 is TGTGCCAGCAGTTGGATTAGCGGGGGGTTGGCAGATACGCAGTATTTT.

This clone has just a few counts. The chain couples TRBV28 to TRBJ1-1; D remains ambiguous. Germline V CDR1 and CDR2: MDHEN, SYDVKM. With 3 bases removed from V and 12 bases from J, the gap between germline ends came to 11 bases. This CDR3 spans 11 amino acids. In DNA form, the CDR3 reads TGTGCCAGCAGTTTGGGCCTGAGGACTTTCTTT. Residues: CASSLGLRTFF.

The chain is built from TRBV27 and TRBJ2-1; the match to TRBD2 covers 7 bases. CDR3 length equals 16 residues. V gave up 7 bases and J gave up 1 base; unmatched junction bases: 10. Germline V CDR1 and CDR2: MNHEY, SMNVEV (reference sequence). The CDR3 is CASTDRPGRSYNEQFF. Written as DNA, the CDR3 is TGTGCCAGCACCGACCGACCCGGGAGGTCCTACAATGAGCAGTTCTTC.

CDR3 nucleotides: TGTGCCAGCAGCTTTGGGACTAGTCCTAACACCGGGGAGCTGTTTTTT. Protein product: CASSFGTSPNTGELFF. The chain combines TRBV7-2 with TRBJ2-2; TRBD2 matches at 8 bases. Germline V gene sequence: CDR1 SGHTA, CDR2 FQGNSA. V was clipped by 3 bases and J by 2 bases; unmatched bases: 5. The CDR3 spans 16 residues.

The genes are TRBV19 and TRBJ1-6; 7 bases map to TRBD1. CDR1 is LNHDA and CDR2 is SQIVND in the germline V gene (reference sequence). The CDR3 runs to 15 residues. With V trimmed by 7 bases and J by 6 bases, 9 bases remained unmatched. The DNA of the CDR3 is TGTGCCAGTACCCAATCGACAGGGATTAATTCACCCCTCCACTTT. Translation: CASTQSTGINSPLHF. The whole variable domain, filled in from reference TRBV19 and TRBJ1-6, reads DGGITQSPKYLFRKEGQNVTLSCEQNLNHDAMYWYRQDPGQGLRLIYYSQIVNDFQKGDIAEGYSVSREKKESFPLTVTSAQKNPTAFYLCASTQSTGINSPLHFGNGTRLTVT.

The DNA of the CDR3 is TGTGCCAGTAGTATAGCACAGGCCCGGGCTTTCTTT. It encodes CASSIAQARAFF. The chain joins TRBV19 to TRBJ1-1, with D tentatively TRBD1 (5 bases). The CDR3 loop spans 12 amino acids. Germline V CDR1 and CDR2: LNHDA, SQIVND (reference sequence). With 1 base removed from V and 11 bases from J, the gap between germline ends came to 11 bases.

This chain joins TRBV11-1 and TRBJ2-1; TRBD2 matches at 13 bases. V was clipped by 2 bases and J by 8 bases; unmatched bases: 6. The CDR3 has 16 amino acids. From germline, CDR1 is SGHAT and CDR2 FQDESV (reference sequence). For the CDR3, the DNA is TGTGCCAGCAGCTTACCGGGACTAGCGGGAAAGTATGAGCAGTTCTTC. Amino acid sequence: CASSLPGLAGKYEQFF.

The gene calls are TRBV3-1 (or the pseudogene TRBV3-2) and TRBJ2-3; perhaps TRBD1 as D (5 bases). Trimming left V 4 bases short and J 4 bases short, with 12 bases between. The length of the CDR3 is 14 residues. CDR1 and CDR2 from the germline V gene are LGHDT and YNNKEL (reference sequence). The CDR3 DNA is TGTGCCAGCAGCCCTTCTGAGACAGCAGATACGCAGTATTTT. Translating gives CASSPSETADTQYF.

The gene calls are TRBV5-6 and TRBJ2-7; 8 bases are shared with TRBD2. The CDR3 contains 16 residues. The V segment lost 0 bases and the J segment 6 bases; nucleotides outside the gene matches: 11. Germline-derived CDR1 and CDR2 are SGHDT and YYEEEE. The CDR3 protein is CASSLVIAGGVGEQYF. CDR3 sequence (DNA): TGTGCCAGCAGCTTGGTAATCGCGGGAGGAGTGGGCGAGCAGTACTTC.

Only a few counts were recorded for this clone. The chain links TRBV28 to TRBJ1-5; D unresolved. Germline lookup yields CDR1 MDHEN and CDR2 SYDVKM. The CDR3 covers 16 residues. Trimming cost V 2 bases and J 2 bases, with 13 bases left between them. In DNA form, the CDR3 reads TGTGCCAGCAGTTTACTTTTAAAGGGTGGCAATCAGCCCCAGCATTTT. It translates to CASSLLLKGGNQPQHF.

The rearrangement joins TRBV27 to TRBJ2-7; possibly TRBD1 for D (7 bases). The CDR3 has 14 amino acids. V dropped 9 bases and J dropped 4 bases, with 19 bases sitting between them. Per the germline V gene, CDR1 is MNHEY and CDR2 is SMNVEV (reference sequence). CDR3 DNA: TGTGCCAGTCGGGAGCGACTCAGGGGGTACGAGCAGTACTTC. Protein: CASRERLRGYEQYF.

The V gene is TRBV4-3, the J gene TRBJ2-1; TRBD2 matches at 12 bases. With V trimmed by 0 bases and J by 8 bases, 20 bases remained unmatched. In germline, CDR1 is LGHNA, CDR2 YSLEER. The CDR3 length is 21 residues. As DNA, the CDR3 is TGCGCCAGCAGCCAAGATGCCCTTAAAACCAGACTAGCGGGAGAAATCGATGAGCAGTTCTTC. Protein: CASSQDALKTRLAGEIDEQFF.

This rearrangement joins TRBV9 to TRBJ1-2; no clear D. Deletions cut 0 bases from V and 7 bases from J, with 10 bases between. Germline V gene sequence: CDR1 SGDLS, CDR2 YYNGEE. The CDR3 has 13 amino acids. DNA of the CDR3: TGTGCCAGCAGCGTAGGACCGGGGTCTGGCTACACCTTC. Its protein is CASSVGPGSGYTF.

The chain uses TRBV4-2 and TRBJ2-3; TRBD2 is a possible D gene (6 bases). Per the germline V gene, CDR1 is LGHNA and CDR2 is YNFKEQ. CDR3 length equals 16 residues. Trimming shortened V by 0 bases and J by 2 bases, and 12 bases separated the two germline ends. This CDR3 is CASSQEAAGNTDTQYF. In nucleotides, the CDR3 is TGTGCCAGCAGCCAAGAAGCTGCGGGGAACACAGATACGCAGTATTTT.

The V gene is TRBV3-1 (or the pseudogene TRBV3-2), the J gene TRBJ1-5; D is uncertain. CDR1 and CDR2 (germline): LGHDT, YNNKEL (reference sequence). The CDR3 has 16 amino acids. The V gene lost 1 base and the J gene lost 1 base, with 11 bases spanning the gap. CDR3 sequence reads: CASSQGSTGSNQPQHF. The CDR3 coding sequence is TGTGCCAGCAGCCAAGGATCGACGGGAAGCAATCAGCCCCAGCATTTT.

The gene calls are TRBV10-1 and TRBJ2-5; D might be TRBD1 or TRBD2, each matching 5 bases. CDR1 WNHNN and CDR2 SYGVQD come from the germline V gene (reference sequence). Trimming pared 10 bases from V and 0 bases from J, leaving 18 bases between. This CDR3 contains 15 residues. CDR3 sequence reads: CATKRKGTYQETQYF. In nucleotides, the CDR3 is TGCGCCACCAAGAGGAAGGGGACCTACCAAGAGACCCAGTACTTC.

The chain employs TRBV27 and TRBJ1-5; D may be TRBD1 (6 bases). The CDR3 totals 16 residues. Germline V CDR1 and CDR2: MNHEY, SMNVEV (reference sequence). V was pared by 0 bases and J by 4 bases, with 13 bases between. The DNA for the CDR3 is TGTGCCAGCAGTTTATCAGTGGGGGGGGCTAATCAGCCCCAGCATTTT. It yields the protein CASSLSVGGANQPQHF.

V usage is TRBV2 and J usage is TRBJ1-4, with 10 bases identical to TRBD1. CDR3 length: 13 residues. V gave up 9 bases and J gave up 8 bases; unmatched junction bases: 6. Germline-derived CDR1 and CDR2 are SNHLY and FYNNEI. Here the CDR3 DNA reads TGTGCCAGAGAGGGACAGGGGACGGAAAAACTGTTTTTT. Amino acids: CAREGQGTEKLFF.

The chain recombines TRBV7-3 with TRBJ2-1; D may be TRBD2 (6 bases). Germline loops: CDR1 SGHTA, CDR2 FQGTGA. Trimming took 0 bases from V and 0 from J, leaving 15 bases between them. The CDR3 extends over 18 amino acids. The chain's CDR3 is CASSLTGLRGSSYNEQFF. In nucleotides, the CDR3 is TGTGCCAGCAGCTTAACAGGGTTGCGGGGAAGCTCCTACAATGAGCAGTTCTTC.

The chain joins TRBV7-9 to TRBJ2-3; the D gene could be TRBD1 or TRBD2 (5 bases each). Per germline, CDR1 SEHNR and CDR2 FQNEAQ (reference sequence). This CDR3 region has 14 residues. Deletions cut 7 bases from V and 2 bases from J, with 13 bases between. CDR3 sequence reads: CASNARDPTDTQYF. The DNA of the CDR3 is TGTGCCAGCAACGCCCGGGACCCCACAGATACGCAGTATTTT.

The V and J genes are TRBV3-1 (or the pseudogene TRBV3-2) and TRBJ1-6; the D is unclear. The CDR3 is 15 amino acids. Looked up from germline, CDR1 is LGHDT and CDR2 is YNNKEL (reference sequence). Between the trimmed V and J ends, which lost 1 base and 5 bases, there was a span of 9 bases. CDR3 region: CASSQASENNSPLHF. The CDR3 nucleotides read TGTGCCAGCAGCCAAGCGTCAGAAAATAATTCACCCCTCCACTTT.

The gene calls are TRBV29-1 and TRBJ1-1; no reliable D call. With 4 bases removed from V and 4 bases from J, the gap between germline ends came to 13 bases. Germline V gene data show CDR1 as SQVTM and CDR2 as ANQGSEA. The CDR3 spans 13 residues. Here the CDR3 DNA reads TGCAGCGTTGCAGGAGGTTCGGGCACTGAAGCTTTCTTT. Its protein is CSVAGGSGTEAFF.

The chain is built from TRBV28 and TRBJ1-6; D might be TRBD1 (6 bases). V lost 8 bases, J lost 4 bases, and 9 bases lay in between. There are 13 residues in the CDR3. Germline CDR1 MDHEN, CDR2 SYDVKM. The CDR3 bases are TGTGCCAGCGGACAGAAATATAATTCACCCCTCCACTTT. It encodes CASGQKYNSPLHF.